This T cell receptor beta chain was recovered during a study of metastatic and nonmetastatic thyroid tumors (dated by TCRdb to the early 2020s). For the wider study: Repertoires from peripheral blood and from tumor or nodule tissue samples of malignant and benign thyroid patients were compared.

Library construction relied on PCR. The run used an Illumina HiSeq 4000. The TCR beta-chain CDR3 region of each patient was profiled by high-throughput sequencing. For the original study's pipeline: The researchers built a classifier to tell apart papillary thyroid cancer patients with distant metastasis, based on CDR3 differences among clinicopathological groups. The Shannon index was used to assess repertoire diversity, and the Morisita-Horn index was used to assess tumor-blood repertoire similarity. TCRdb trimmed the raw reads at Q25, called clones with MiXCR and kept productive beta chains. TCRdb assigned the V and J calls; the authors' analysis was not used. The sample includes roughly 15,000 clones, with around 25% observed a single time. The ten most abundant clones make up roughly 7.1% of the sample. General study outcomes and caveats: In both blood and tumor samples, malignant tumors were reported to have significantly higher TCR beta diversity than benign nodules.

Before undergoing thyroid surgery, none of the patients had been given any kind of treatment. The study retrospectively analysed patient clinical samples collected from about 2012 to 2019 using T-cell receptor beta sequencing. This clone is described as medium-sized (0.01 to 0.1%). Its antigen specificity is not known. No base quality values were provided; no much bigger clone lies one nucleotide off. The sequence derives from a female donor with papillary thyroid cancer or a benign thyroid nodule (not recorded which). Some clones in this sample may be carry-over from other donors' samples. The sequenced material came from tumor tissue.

The nucleotides are TGTGCCAGTAGTACCCACAGGGGGTCGTGGTATGGCTACACCTTC. Translated, it gives CASSTHRGSWYGYTF. The receptor chain draws on TRBV19 and TRBJ1-2; TRBD1 fits 8 bases in the junction. Here V drops 4 bases and J drops 5 bases, and the junction holds 9 bases not matched to any gene. Including cysteine and phenylalanine, the CDR3 has 15 amino acids. Only the CDR3 DNA stays, 45 bases, in frame from base 1. The germline V gene (reference sequence) supplies CDR1 LNHDA and CDR2 SQIVND.